A selection of T cell receptor beta chains follows, all from one sample in a study of brain metastases from non-small cell lung cancer. The method was immunoSEQ multiplex PCR; TCRdb's version includes in-frame clones alone and lacks a portion of them. This sample carries about 970 clones, roughly 90% of them seen once, and the ten largest clones take approximately 6%. Source material: primary lung tumor tissue. These receptors all stem from a donor over 35 with non-small cell lung cancer. Both conserved end residues are part of each CDR3. Fields, in order: V gene, J gene, clone size, D gene, CDR3 protein, CDR3 DNA. D genes are given only for firm matches. Where a row states a size, it is once, few, many or the class of an expanded clone; other rows omit it.

V: TRBV5-1; J: TRBJ2-2; size: .; D: .; CDR3: CASSLGGGTATGELFF; DNA: TGCGCCAGCAGCTTGGGGGGAGGAACGGCCACCGGGGAGCTGTTTTTT
V: TRBV24-1; J: TRBJ1-2; size: few; D: .; CDR3: CATSDSALGGYTF; DNA: TGTGCCACCAGTGATTCAGCCCTCGGTGGCTACACCTTC
V: TRBV10-1; J: TRBJ2-3; size: once; D: TRBD1; CDR3: CVSSEFPGQGRDTQYF; DNA: TGCGTCAGCAGTGAGTTTCCGGGACAGGGTCGGGATACGCAGTATTTT
V: TRBV9; J: TRBJ1-1; size: .; D: .; CDR3: CASSPQGKNTEAFF; DNA: TGTGCCAGCAGTCCCCAGGGGAAAAACACTGAAGCTTTCTTT
V: TRBV7-8; J: TRBJ1-1; size: .; D: .; CDR3: CASSLQGNTEAFF; DNA: TGTGCCAGCAGCTTACAGGGGAACACTGAAGCTTTCTTT
V: TRBV6-5; J: TRBJ2-7; size: .; D: .; CDR3: CASSYVGRSYEQYF; DNA: TGTGCCAGCAGTTACGTCGGCAGAAGCTACGAGCAGTACTTC
V: TRBV15; J: TRBJ2-3; size: .; D: TRBD1; CDR3: CATRSPTGQVTDTQYF; DNA: TGTGCCACCAGGTCCCCGACGGGACAGGTCACAGATACGCAGTATTTT
V: TRBV29-1; J: TRBJ2-7; size: .; D: TRBD1; CDR3: CSVLGQGLSEQYF; DNA: TGCAGCGTTTTAGGACAGGGCCTGAGCGAGCAGTACTTC
V: TRBV5-6; J: TRBJ2-1; size: .; D: .; CDR3: CASSERGLSYEQFF; DNA: TGTGCCAGCAGTGAGAGGGGTTTAAGCTATGAGCAGTTCTTC
V: TRBV5-4; J: TRBJ1-1; size: .; D: .; CDR3: CASSLGQRNTEAFF; DNA: TGTGCCAGCAGCTTAGGACAGAGGAACACTGAAGCTTTCTTT